The entry below describes one T cell receptor beta chain. No more than 2 weeks before study entry, exposed participants had met a case of COVID-19. Trimming took 3 bases from V and 8 from J; bases not matched to a gene: 11. This CDR3 region has 17 residues. The germline gives CDR1 SGHRS, CDR2 YFSETQ. This entry comes from a study of blood T cell repertoires in COVID-19. Study details: Spain, Italy and the United States supplied samples that represented acute and convalescent COVID-19.

Sequencing used immunoSEQ multiplex PCR; TCRdb keeps in-frame clones, though not all of them. The table includes roughly 190,000 clones, 80% to 85% detected once. This TCR was recovered from a woman aged 30 to 39 who had been exposed to COVID-19. The chain employs TRBV5-1 and TRBJ1-6; 10 positions agree with TRBD1. Sequencing input: PBMCs or T cells enriched from blood (not recorded which). The CDR3 sequence: CASSSPPTGGSDSPLHF. The CDR3 DNA sequence: TGCGCCAGCAGCTCGCCACCGACAGGGGGCAGTGATTCACCCCTCCACTTT.